This TCR beta chain came from a study of blood T cells in healthy people across ages. Together with a sample-barcoded 5' primer, a J-beta primer mix was included in a second PCR lasting about 6 to 11 cycles. Each cDNA molecule carried a tag from a template-switch adaptor that contained 12 random nucleotides. TCRdb fed the 5' RACE reads into MiXCR, producing one record per CDR3 protein. The data contain approximately 780,000 distinct CDR3 sequences, about 26% of them singletons. The CDR3 is made up of 15 amino acids. V dropped 2 bases and J dropped 4; count of bases not matched to a gene: 6. These data also featured in a second study, about T cells of mothers and their children. As that report states: The authors used all extracted RNA for cDNA synthesis, at approximately 1.5 ug per 15 ul.

The source is a boy aged 5 to 17 in good health. The gene calls are TRBV12-3 or TRBV12-4 and TRBJ2-7; 9 nucleotides align to TRBD1. Sequenced material: blood. For the CDR3, the DNA is TGTGCCAGCAGTTTAACAGGGGGCAAAGTTTACGAGCAGTACTTC. Translated: CASSLTGGKVYEQYF.